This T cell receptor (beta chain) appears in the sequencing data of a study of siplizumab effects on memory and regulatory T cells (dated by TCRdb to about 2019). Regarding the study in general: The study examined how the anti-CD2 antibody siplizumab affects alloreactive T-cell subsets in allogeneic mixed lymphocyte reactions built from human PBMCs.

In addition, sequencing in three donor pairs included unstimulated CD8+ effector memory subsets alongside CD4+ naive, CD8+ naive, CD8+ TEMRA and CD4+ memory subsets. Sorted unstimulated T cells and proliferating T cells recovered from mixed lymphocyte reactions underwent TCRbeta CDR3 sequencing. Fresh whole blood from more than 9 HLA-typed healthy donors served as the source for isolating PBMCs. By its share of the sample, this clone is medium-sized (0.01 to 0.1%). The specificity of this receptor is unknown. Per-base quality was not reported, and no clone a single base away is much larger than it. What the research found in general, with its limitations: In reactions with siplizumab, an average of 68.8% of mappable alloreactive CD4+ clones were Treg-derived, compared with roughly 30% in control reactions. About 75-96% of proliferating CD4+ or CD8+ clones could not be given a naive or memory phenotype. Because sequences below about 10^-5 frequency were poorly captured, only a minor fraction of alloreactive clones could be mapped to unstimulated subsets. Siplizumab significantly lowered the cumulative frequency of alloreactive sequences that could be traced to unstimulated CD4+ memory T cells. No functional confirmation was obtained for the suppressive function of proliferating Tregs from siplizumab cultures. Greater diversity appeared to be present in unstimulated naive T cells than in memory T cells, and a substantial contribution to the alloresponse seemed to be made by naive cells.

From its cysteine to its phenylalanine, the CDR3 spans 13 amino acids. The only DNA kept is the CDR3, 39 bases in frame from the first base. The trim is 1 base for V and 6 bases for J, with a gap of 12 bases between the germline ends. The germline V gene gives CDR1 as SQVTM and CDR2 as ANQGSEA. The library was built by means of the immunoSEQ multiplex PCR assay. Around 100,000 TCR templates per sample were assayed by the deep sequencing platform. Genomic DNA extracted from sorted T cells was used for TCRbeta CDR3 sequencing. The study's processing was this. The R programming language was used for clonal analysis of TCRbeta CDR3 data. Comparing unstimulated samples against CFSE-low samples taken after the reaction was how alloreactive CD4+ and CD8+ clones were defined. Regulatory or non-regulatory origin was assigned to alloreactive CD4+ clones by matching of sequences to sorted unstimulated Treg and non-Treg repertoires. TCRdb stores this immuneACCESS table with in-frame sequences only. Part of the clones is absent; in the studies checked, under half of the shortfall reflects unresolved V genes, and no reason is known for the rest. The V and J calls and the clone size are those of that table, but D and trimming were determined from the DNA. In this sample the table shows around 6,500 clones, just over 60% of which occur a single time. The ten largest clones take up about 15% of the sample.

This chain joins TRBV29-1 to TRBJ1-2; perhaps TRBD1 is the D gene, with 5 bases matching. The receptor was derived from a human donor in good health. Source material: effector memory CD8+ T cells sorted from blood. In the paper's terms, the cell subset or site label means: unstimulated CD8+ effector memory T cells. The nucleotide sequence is TGCAGCGTTGAAGCAGGGAAATGGAATGGCTACACCTTC. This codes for CSVEAGKWNGYTF.